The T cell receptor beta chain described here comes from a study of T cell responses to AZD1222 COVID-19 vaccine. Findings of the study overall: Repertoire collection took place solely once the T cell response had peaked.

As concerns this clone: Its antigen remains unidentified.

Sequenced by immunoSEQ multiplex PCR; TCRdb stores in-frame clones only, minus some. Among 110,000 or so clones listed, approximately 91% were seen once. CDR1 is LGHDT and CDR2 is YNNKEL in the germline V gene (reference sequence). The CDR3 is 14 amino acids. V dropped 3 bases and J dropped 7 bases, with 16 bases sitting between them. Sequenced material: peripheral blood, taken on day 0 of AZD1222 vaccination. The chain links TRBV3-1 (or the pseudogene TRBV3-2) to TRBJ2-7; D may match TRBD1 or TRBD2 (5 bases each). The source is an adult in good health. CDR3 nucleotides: TGTGCCAGCAGCCACGGGGCGGGTCGCGGAGAGCAGTACTTC. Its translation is CASSHGAGRGEQYF.